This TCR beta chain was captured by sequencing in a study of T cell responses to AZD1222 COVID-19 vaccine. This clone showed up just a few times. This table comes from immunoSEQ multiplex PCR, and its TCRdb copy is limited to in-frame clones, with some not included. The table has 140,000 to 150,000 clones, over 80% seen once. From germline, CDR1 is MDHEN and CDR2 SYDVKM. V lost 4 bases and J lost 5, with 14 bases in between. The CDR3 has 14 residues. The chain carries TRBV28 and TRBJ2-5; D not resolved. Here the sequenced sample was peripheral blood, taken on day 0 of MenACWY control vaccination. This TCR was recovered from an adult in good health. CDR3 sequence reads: CASSSVGGKETQYF. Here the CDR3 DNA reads TGTGCCAGCAGTTCGGTTGGTGGGAAGGAGACCCAGTACTTC.